The 28 T cell receptor beta chains listed next were all sequenced from one sample in a study of PD-1 blockade in classical Hodgkin lymphoma. Profiled with immunoSEQ multiplex PCR; TCRdb holds only in-frame clones, not every one. This table holds some 52,000 clones, 86% found once. Time point: cycle 4 day 1 (C4D1), after more than 5 weeks of nivolumab. There was relapse after autologous stem cell transplantation in every patient, and there was variation in brentuximab vedotin exposure. Sequenced material: peripheral blood mononuclear cells (PBMCs), taken before the fourth cycle of nivolumab. These receptors were obtained from a human donor with classical Hodgkin lymphoma.

This clone was observed a single time. The chain has TRBV27 and TRBJ1-2; 7 nucleotides line up with TRBD1. CDR3 length equals 13 residues. Germline lookup yields CDR1 MNHEY and CDR2 SMNVEV (reference sequence). With 6 bases clipped from V and 5 bases from J, the junction kept 6 bases outside the gene matches. CDR3 protein: CASSGTDGYGYTF. CDR3 sequence (DNA): TGTGCCAGCAGCGGGACAGATGGATATGGCTACACCTTC.

V usage is TRBV5-1 and J usage is TRBJ1-1; a weak D match, TRBD1 (5 bases). The CDR3 contains 14 residues. The V gene's germline CDR1 is SGHRS and CDR2 YFSETQ. V was cut by 1 base and J by 1 base, with 8 bases left in between. CDR3 in amino acids: CASSLQGRNTEAFF. As DNA, the CDR3 is TGCGCCAGCAGCTTGCAGGGAAGGAACACTGAAGCTTTCTTT.

This clone was recorded a few times. CDR3 bases: TGTGCCACCAGCAGAGACCAGGGGCCGGACGGCTACACCTTC. Its protein is CATSRDQGPDGYTF. The J gene is TRBJ1-2, the V gene TRBV15, with a weak D call TRBD1 (6 bases). This CDR3 comprises 14 residues. Germline values: CDR1 LNHNV, CDR2 YYDKDF (reference sequence). V dropped 0 bases and J dropped 8 bases, with 13 bases sitting between them.

V and J are TRBV29-1 and TRBJ1-5, with D unresolved. The V and J ends lost 4 bases and 4 bases respectively, with 8 bases between them. This CDR3 region has 12 residues. Looked up from germline, CDR1 is SQVTM and CDR2 is ANQGSEA. The CDR3 sequence: CSVADGNQPQHF. CDR3 nucleotide sequence: TGCAGCGTTGCGGACGGAAATCAGCCCCAGCATTTT. The full variable domain, its missing parts supplied by reference TRBV29-1 and TRBJ1-5, is SAVISQKPSRDICQRGTSLTIQCQVDSQVTMMFWYRQQPGQSLTLIATANQGSEATYESGFVIDKFPISRPNLTFSTLTVSNMSPEDSSIYLCSVADGNQPQHFGDGTRLSIL.

The chain uses TRBV18 and TRBJ2-3, with TRBD2 matching 16 bases. The CDR3 runs 20 residues. Trimming cost V 0 bases and J 3 bases; bases outside gene matches: 9. The V gene's germline CDR1 is KGHSH and CDR2 LQKENI. CDR3 in amino acids: CASSPPVGTSGRAWTDTQYF. The CDR3 coding sequence is TGTGCCAGCTCACCACCGGTGGGGACTAGCGGGAGGGCCTGGACAGATACGCAGTATTTT.

In its sample, this clone was seen once. The gene calls are TRBV7-3 and TRBJ2-5, with 8 bases matching TRBD1. From germline, CDR1 is SGHTA and CDR2 FQGTGA. The J segment lost 4 bases and the V segment lost 6 bases, leaving 7 bases of the junction unmatched. The CDR3 spans 14 residues. As DNA, the CDR3 is TGTGCCAGCAGTCGGACAGGGAACAGAGAGACCCAGTACTTC. It encodes CASSRTGNRETQYF.

The rearrangement links TRBV25-1 to TRBJ2-3; D possibly uses TRBD1 or TRBD2 (7 bases each). Germline assignment: CDR1 MGHDK and CDR2 SYGVNS. The CDR3 contains 15 residues. V lost 4 bases, J lost 3 bases, and 14 bases lay in between. CDR3 loop: CASSGARGGTDTQYF. The DNA of the CDR3 is TGTGCCAGCAGTGGGGCCAGGGGGGGAACAGATACGCAGTATTTT. The full variable domain, its missing parts supplied by reference TRBV25-1 and TRBJ2-3, is EADIYQTPRYLVIGTGKKITLECSQTMGHDKMYWYQQDPGMELHLIHYSYGVNSTEKGDLSSESTVSRIRTEHFPLTLESARPSHTSQYLCASSGARGGTDTQYFGPGTRLTVL.

The rearrangement uses TRBV10-3 and TRBJ2-7; 11 positions match TRBD1. This CDR3 comprises 15 residues. Germline trimming cut 3 bases from V and 4 bases from J; bases unmatched to any gene: 5. The germline V gene has CDR1 ENHRY and CDR2 SYGVKD. The CDR3 is CAISDPDRGPYEQYF. DNA for the CDR3: TGTGCCATCAGTGATCCGGACAGGGGGCCTTACGAGCAGTACTTC.

The chain is built from TRBV29-1 and TRBJ2-1; D may match TRBD1 or TRBD2 (5 bases each). V dropped 7 bases and J dropped 6 bases, with 16 bases sitting between them. Germline V gene lookup returns CDR1 SQVTM and CDR2 ANQGSEA. This CDR3 comprises 13 residues. The CDR3 DNA reads TGCAGCGCCCCGGGACCGAGGGGCAATGAGCAGTTCTTC. Encoded protein: CSAPGPRGNEQFF.

In this sample, this clone turned up a few times. This chain links TRBV6-1 with TRBJ1-4; tentatively, D is TRBD1 (6 bases). This CDR3 spans 16 amino acids. V was pared by 0 bases and J by 6 bases, with 14 bases between. Germline V gene data show CDR1 as MNHNS and CDR2 as SASEGT. The CDR3 DNA sequence: TGTGCCAGCAGTGAAGCGGACAGTAAAGGGCATGAAAAACTGTTTTTT. As protein: CASSEADSKGHEKLFF.

J is TRBJ2-3 and V is TRBV13, with 15 bases fitting TRBD2. V was pared by 5 bases and J by 6 bases, with 9 bases of the junction left unmatched. The CDR3 runs to 17 residues. Germline loops: CDR1 PRHDT, CDR2 FYEKMQ (reference sequence). For the CDR3, the DNA is TGTGCCAGCAGCACAACCGGGACTAGCGGGGGGAAGGATACGCAGTATTTT. This translates into CASSTTGTSGGKDTQYF.

This rearrangement joins TRBV28 to TRBJ2-7; a possible D gene is TRBD2 (6 bases). This CDR3 spans 13 amino acids. Germline V CDR1 and CDR2: MDHEN, SYDVKM. Between the trimmed V and J ends, which lost 7 bases and 3 bases, there was a span of 13 bases. The CDR3 is CASTTPRGYEQYF. For the CDR3, the DNA is TGTGCCAGCACTACCCCGCGGGGCTACGAGCAGTACTTC.

The chain couples TRBV19 to TRBJ2-5; D gene unclear. This CDR3 is 14 amino acids long. V gave up 4 bases and J gave up 3 bases, with 12 bases separating them. The germline V gene has CDR1 LNHDA and CDR2 SQIVND (reference sequence). DNA for the CDR3: TGTGCCAGTAGTACGGGCGGACCAGAAGAGACCCAGTACTTC. Its translation: CASSTGGPEETQYF. The variable domain in full, with the rest retrieved from reference TRBV19 and TRBJ2-5, is DGGITQSPKYLFRKEGQNVTLSCEQNLNHDAMYWYRQDPGQGLRLIYYSQIVNDFQKGDIAEGYSVSREKKESFPLTVTSAQKNPTAFYLCASSTGGPEETQYFGPGTRLLVL.

The chain employs TRBV19 and TRBJ2-2, with unresolved D. Looked up from germline, CDR1 is LNHDA and CDR2 is SQIVND (reference sequence). Trimming left V 8 bases short and J 6 bases short, with 13 bases between. The CDR3 consists of 13 residues. The CDR3 loop reads CASGPIESGELFF. CDR3 in DNA: TGTGCCAGTGGCCCCATTGAATCCGGGGAGCTGTTTTTT.

The chain combines TRBV6-4 with TRBJ1-3; tentative D call: TRBD1 (5 bases). The germline V gene encodes CDR1 MRHNA and CDR2 SNTAGT. The CDR3 extends over 15 amino acids. The V end was cut by 2 bases, the J end by 5 bases, with 13 bases between. The CDR3 here is CASSDTGTSRNTIYF. The CDR3 bases are TGTGCCAGCAGTGACACCGGGACTTCTCGAAACACCATATATTTT.

The chain employs TRBV15 and TRBJ1-1, with a weak D call TRBD1 (6 bases). Germline-derived CDR1 and CDR2 are LNHNV and YYDKDF (reference sequence). The V and J ends lost 1 base and 1 base respectively, with 7 bases between them. This CDR3 spans 14 amino acids. CDR3 in DNA: TGTGCCACCAGCAGAGTGGGACAGAACACTGAAGCTTTCTTT. Translating gives CATSRVGQNTEAFF.

The chain couples TRBV6-5 to TRBJ2-2; the D gene could be TRBD1 or TRBD2 (5 bases each). Germline V lookup: CDR1 MNHEY, CDR2 SVGAGI. The V end lost 5 bases, the J end lost 6 bases, and 16 bases lay between the germline ends. CDR3 length: 15 residues. CDR3 amino acids: CASSPSGPRAGELFF. The CDR3 DNA reads TGTGCCAGCAGTCCATCGGGACCCAGGGCCGGGGAGCTGTTTTTT.

The rearrangement links TRBV7-2 to TRBJ2-2, with 8 positions matching TRBD1. The junction had 2 bases not matched to a gene; V was cut back by 5 bases and J by 3 bases. CDR1 and CDR2 (germline): SGHTA, FQGNSA. The CDR3 is 14 residues long. CDR3 nucleotides: TGTGCCAGCAGCCGGACAGGGTACACCGGGGAGCTGTTTTTT. It specifies CASSRTGYTGELFF.

The chain is built from TRBV28 and TRBJ2-4, with unresolved D. V gave up 2 bases and J gave up 4 bases, with 6 bases separating them. The germline gives CDR1 MDHEN, CDR2 SYDVKM. This CDR3 is built from 13 residues. In DNA form, the CDR3 reads TGTGCCAGCAGTTTAGGTACGAAAAACATTCAGTACTTC. Translation gives CASSLGTKNIQYF.

This clone turned up a few times. The V call is TRBV5-6, the J call TRBJ1-2; D gene uncertain. This CDR3 has 13 residues. Trimming stripped 3 bases from V and 3 bases from J, with 9 bases between. Germline lookup yields CDR1 SGHDT and CDR2 YYEEEE. The CDR3 protein is CASSSRVDYGYTF. The CDR3 DNA reads TGTGCCAGCAGCTCGCGGGTAGACTATGGCTACACCTTC. Full variable domain (missing parts from reference TRBV5-6 and TRBJ1-2): DAGVTQSPTHLIKTRGQQVTLRCSPKSGHDTVSWYQQALGQGPQFIFQYYEEEERQRGNFPDRFSGHQFPNYSSELNVNALLLGDSALYLCASSSRVDYGYTFGSGTRLTVV.

V gene TRBV6-6 combines with J gene TRBJ2-2; TRBD1 is a possible D gene (5 bases). This CDR3 comprises 14 residues. Germline values: CDR1 MNHNY, CDR2 SVGAGI (reference sequence). V was pared by 7 bases and J by 5 bases, with 14 bases between. Here the CDR3 reads CASTPRVETGELFF. CDR3 DNA: TGTGCCAGCACCCCCAGGGTTGAGACCGGGGAGCTGTTTTTT.

This sequence joins TRBV9 and TRBJ2-5; 8 bases match TRBD2. The CDR3 contains 12 residues. The germline V gene encodes CDR1 SGDLS and CDR2 YYNGEE. The V and J ends lost 2 bases and 7 bases, in that order; junction bases with no gene match: 1. For the CDR3, the DNA is TGTGCCAGCAGCGTCGCGGGGGGGACCCAGTACTTC. It yields the protein CASSVAGGTQYF.

The chain joins TRBV6-5 to TRBJ2-5, with D perhaps assigned TRBD1 or TRBD2 (7 bases each). The CDR3 is made up of 14 amino acids. Between the trimmed V and J ends, which lost 5 bases and 2 bases, there was a span of 12 bases. CDR1 and CDR2 from the germline V gene are MNHEY and SVGAGI. CDR3 in amino acids: CASSPGGGQETQYF. CDR3 in DNA: TGTGCCAGCAGTCCAGGGGGGGGACAAGAGACCCAGTACTTC.

This chain connects TRBV19 to TRBJ1-5, with 7 bases that match TRBD1. This CDR3 has 13 residues. V shed 5 bases and J 4 bases; nucleotides not matched to a gene: 2. From germline, CDR1 is LNHDA and CDR2 SQIVND (reference sequence). Here the CDR3 reads CASSPQGNQPQHF. CDR3 DNA sequence: TGTGCCAGTAGTCCACAGGGGAATCAGCCCCAGCATTTT.

The chain joins TRBV29-1 to TRBJ1-5; no definite D call. Trimming left V 4 bases short and J 0 bases short, with 10 bases between. The CDR3 spans 14 residues. CDR1 is SQVTM, CDR2 ANQGSEA, per germline. The CDR3 DNA reads as TGCAGCGTTGGGGGAGGGAATAGCAATCAGCCCCAGCATTTT. It translates to CSVGGGNSNQPQHF.

The rearrangement joins TRBV4-2 to TRBJ2-2; D ambiguous. CDR3 size: 15 residues. Trimming removed 1 base from V and 5 bases from J, with 11 bases in between. CDR1 is LGHNA and CDR2 is YNFKEQ in the germline V gene. The CDR3 region is CASSQADVFTGELFF. The CDR3 DNA reads as TGTGCCAGCAGCCAAGCGGACGTGTTTACCGGGGAGCTGTTTTTT.

V is TRBV28 and J is TRBJ2-7; 9 bases are a match to TRBD2. Looked up from germline, CDR1 is MDHEN and CDR2 is SYDVKM. V trimming: 7 bases; J trimming: 1 base; junction bases outside the gene matches: 5. This CDR3 has 14 residues. In DNA, the CDR3 is TGTGCCAGCACTTTTAGCGGGAGTTCCTACGAGCAGTACTTC. Its translation: CASTFSGSSYEQYF. Full variable domain (remainder filled in from reference TRBV28 and TRBJ2-7): DVKVTQSSRYLVKRTGEKVFLECVQDMDHENMFWYRQDPGLGLRLIYFSYDVKMKEKGDIPEGYSVSREKKERFSLILESASTNQTSMYLCASTFSGSSYEQYFGPGTRLTVT.

The chain combines TRBV18 with TRBJ1-1; D is undetermined. Germline CDR1 KGHSH, CDR2 LQKENI. The CDR3 totals 16 residues. V lost 4 bases to trimming and J lost 4 bases, with 19 bases between them. CDR3: CASSQTAGSASTEAFF. CDR3 in DNA: TGTGCCAGCTCACAAACTGCTGGGTCAGCTTCCACTGAAGCTTTCTTT. The variable domain in full, with the rest retrieved from reference TRBV18 and TRBJ1-1, is NAGVMQNPRHLVRRRGQEARLRCSPMKGHSHVYWYRQLPEEGLKFMVYLQKENIIDESGMPKERFSAEFPKEGPSILRIQQVVRGDSAAYFCASSQTAGSASTEAFFGQGTRLTVV.